Given below is one T cell receptor beta chain in context. With V trimmed by 2 bases and J by 8 bases, 6 bases remained unmatched. The CDR3 extends over 15 amino acids. CDR1 and CDR2 from the germline V gene are MNHNS and SASEGT. These data are taken from a study of Siglec-9 on CD8 T cells in melanoma. The assay was immunoSEQ multiplex PCR, and TCRdb's table has in-frame clones only and misses some. Counted here are about 30,000 clones, 80% occurring once; the ten biggest clones make up 5.8%. This chain joins TRBV6-1 and TRBJ2-1; 10 bases fit TRBD1. The specimen sequenced was Siglec-9- CD8+ T cells sorted from blood. The sequence derives from a human donor in good health. CDR3 protein: CASSEFGDRGDEQFF. The DNA for the CDR3 is TGTGCCAGCAGTGAATTTGGGGACAGGGGAGATGAGCAGTTCTTC.